The 19 T cell receptor beta chains reported below all come from one sample, sequenced in a study of regulatory T cells in long-lasting Graves disease. CDR3 regions were amplified by Arm-PCR using iRepertoire HTBI primers to build TCR beta libraries. TCRdb reprocessed the multiplex PCR reads with MiXCR, giving one entry per CDR3 protein. This sample has approximately 400,000 distinct CDR3 sequences, with under 15% found just once. Time point reported: newly diagnosed GD, antithyroid drugs for less than 3 months. Construction of the TCR library relied on RNA isolated from PBMCs. The data also belong to a second study, concerning T cells in Graves' hyperthyroidism and ophthalmopathy.

This specimen consisted of peripheral blood mononuclear cells (PBMCs), obtained at new diagnosis, from a patient treated with antithyroid drugs. The receptors derive from a woman in her 30s with Graves disease.

Worth noting for this clonotype: Sequence at one end of the junction differs from germline and may be a read error. This chain connects TRBV15 to TRBJ2-6, with D perhaps TRBD1 or TRBD2 (7 bases each). Germline-derived CDR1 and CDR2 are LNHNV and YYDKDF (reference sequence). The CDR3 has 17 amino acids. DNA for the CDR3: TGTGCCACCAGCATGGGGGGGACAGACGCTGGGGCCAACGTCCCGACTTTC. This sequence encodes CATSMGGTDAGANVPTF. Variable domain in full (rest from reference TRBV15 and TRBJ2-6): DAMVIQNPRYQVTQFGKPVTLSCSQTLNHNVMYWYQQKSSQAPKLLFHYYDKDFNNEADTPDNFQSRRPNTSFCFLDIRSPGLGDTAMYLCATSMGGTDAGANVPTFGAGSRLTVL.

This clonotype came up many times. V is TRBV12-3 or TRBV12-4 and J is TRBJ1-5, with 8 bases fitting TRBD1. The CDR3 loop spans 15 amino acids. V lost 6 bases, J lost 1 base, and 5 bases stayed unmatched. Here the CDR3 reads CASSSRGLSNQPQHF. The DNA for the CDR3 is TGTGCCAGCAGCTCCAGGGGGCTGAGCAATCAGCCCCAGCATTTT.

This clonotype was observed a few times. The chain joins TRBV7-3 to TRBJ2-2, with 7 bases identical to TRBD2. V shed 4 bases, J shed 4 bases, and the junction held 6 bases outside the gene matches. The CDR3 consists of 15 residues. Per the germline V gene, CDR1 is SGHTA and CDR2 is FQGTGA. CDR3 sequence (DNA): TGTGCCAGCAGCTCCGGACTAGTTTCCACCGGGGAGCTGTTTTTT. Translated: CASSSGLVSTGELFF.

For this clonotype: Since a much larger clone is just one base distant, this may be a read error. J is TRBJ2-1 and V is TRBV27, with 8 bases matching TRBD2. Germline V gene data show CDR1 as MNHEY and CDR2 as SMNVEV (reference sequence). With V trimmed by 6 bases and J by 10 bases, 17 bases remained unmatched. This CDR3 comprises 16 residues. The CDR3 reads CASSQKALAGPYEQFF. The CDR3 coding sequence is TGTGCCAGCAGCCAAAAGGCGCTAGCGGGTCCCTACGAGCAGTTCTTC.

This clonotype was detected a few times. The chain has TRBV2 and TRBJ2-2; D is ambiguous. The V gene lost 7 bases and the J gene lost 5 bases, with 5 bases spanning the gap. CDR3 length equals 11 residues. Germline V gene lookup returns CDR1 SNHLY and CDR2 FYNNEI. The CDR3 bases are TGTGCCAGCAAGGTGACCGGGGAGCTGTTTTTT. Encoded protein: CASKVTGELFF.

This clonotype was seen many times. The chain uses TRBV12-3 or TRBV12-4 and TRBJ2-7; D is unresolved. The CDR3 covers 13 residues. V lost 3 bases, J lost 6 bases, and 12 bases lay in between. This CDR3 is CASSFLAAPEQYF. The CDR3, as DNA: TGTGCCAGCAGTTTCTTGGCGGCTCCCGAGCAGTACTTC.

This clonotype was recorded a few times. The DNA of the CDR3 is TGCGCCAGCAGGAGCCGGGACAAGCTATATACCCCTGGAACAGATACGCAGTATTTT. Translation: CASRSRDKLYTPGTDTQYF. This sequence joins TRBV5-1 and TRBJ2-3, with D perhaps TRBD1 (6 bases). Per germline, CDR1 SGHRS and CDR2 YFSETQ. The CDR3 is 19 residues long. Trimming took 5 bases from V and 3 from J, leaving 28 bases between them.

At least ten counts were recorded for this clonotype. V and J are TRBV2 and TRBJ1-5, with 10 bases fitting TRBD1. Unmatched junction bases numbered 7, after V lost 4 bases and J lost 4 bases. The germline V gene has CDR1 SNHLY and CDR2 FYNNEI. The CDR3 has 16 amino acids. The DNA of the CDR3 is TGTGCCAGCAGTGGGACAGGGGGTATATCGAATCAGCCCCAGCATTTT. Encoded protein: CASSGTGGISNQPQHF.

This clonotype was seen more than once but under ten times. This chain links TRBV14 with TRBJ2-5; D remains ambiguous. CDR3 length: 12 amino acids. Germline V gives CDR1 SGHDN, CDR2 FVKESK. V dropped 1 base and J dropped 5 bases, with 5 bases sitting between them. DNA of the CDR3: TGTGCCAGCAGCCAAGTACCTGAGACCCAGTACTTC. This translates into CASSQVPETQYF. Using reference TRBV14 and TRBJ2-5 for the parts outside the CDR3, the full variable domain is EAGVTQFPSHSVIEKGQTVTLRCDPISGHDNLYWYRRVMGKEIKFLLHFVKESKQDESGMPNNRFLAERTGGTYSTLKVQPAELEDSGVYFCASSQVPETQYFGPGTRLLVL.

The V gene is TRBV6-4, the J gene TRBJ2-3; 8 nucleotides match TRBD1. CDR3 length: 14 residues. The ends lost 0 bases at V and 4 bases at J; junction bases unmatched: 0. CDR1 MRHNA and CDR2 SNTAGT come from the germline V gene. CDR3 protein: CASSDSTGADTQYF. The CDR3 nucleotides are TGTGCCAGCAGTGACTCGACAGGGGCAGATACGCAGTATTTT.

This clonotype was seen a single time. A far larger clone is a single base away, which makes a read error likely. The chain uses TRBV3-1 and TRBJ2-3; 8 nucleotides align to TRBD2. The DNA matches TRBJ2-1 better at its end, which makes the J call doubtful. CDR1 LGHDT and CDR2 YNNKEL come from the germline V gene (reference sequence). The CDR3 covers 19 residues. For the CDR3, the DNA is TGTGCCAGCAGCCAAGTATACCCCTCGGGAGCGGGAGTAGGAAGTGAGCAGTTCTTC. This codes for CASSQVYPSGAGVGSEQFF.

This clonotype occurred many times. This sequence joins TRBV28 and TRBJ2-1; 11 nucleotides agree with TRBD2. V lost 4 bases to trimming and J lost 7 bases; unmatched junction nucleotides: 9. The CDR3 runs 16 residues. The germline V gene encodes CDR1 MDHEN and CDR2 SYDVKM. Written as DNA, the CDR3 is TGTGCCAGCAGTTCCCCGACTAGCGGGATTTCTAATGAGCAGTTCTTC. This codes for CASSSPTSGISNEQFF.

At least ten counts were recorded for this clonotype. V is TRBV29-1 and J is TRBJ2-1; either TRBD1 or TRBD2 may supply D (5 bases each). The CDR3 covers 10 residues. Germline V gene sequence: CDR1 SQVTM, CDR2 ANQGSEA. V lost 6 bases and J lost 8, with 8 bases in between. CDR3 DNA sequence: TGCAGCGTCGAGGGGTATGAGCAGTTCTTC. Protein: CSVEGYEQFF.

This clonotype was recorded at least ten times. The chain has TRBV11-3 and TRBJ2-7; D may be TRBD1 (5 bases). Germline loops: CDR1 SGHNT, CDR2 YENEEA. V was trimmed by 5 bases and J by 2 bases, leaving 13 bases between them. CDR3 size: 14 residues. DNA for the CDR3: TGTGCCAGCAGCCCCCCAGGGCGAACCTACGAGCAGTACTTC. Translating it yields CASSPPGRTYEQYF.

This clonotype occurred many times. This chain links TRBV29-1 with TRBJ2-1; no clear D gene. V was trimmed by 4 bases and J by 5 bases, leaving 12 bases between them. The CDR3 loop spans 13 amino acids. In germline, CDR1 is SQVTM, CDR2 ANQGSEA. This CDR3 is CSVAGFGNNEQFF. The CDR3 coding sequence is TGCAGCGTTGCTGGATTTGGGAACAATGAGCAGTTCTTC.

This clonotype was seen only a few times. This may be a read error, as it is one base from a much larger clone. V gene TRBV7-3 combines with J gene TRBJ1-1; D possibly corresponds to TRBD1 (6 bases). V was trimmed by 2 bases and J by 1 base, leaving 8 bases between them. The germline gives CDR1 SGHTA, CDR2 FQGTGA. CDR3 length equals 14 residues. The CDR3 reads CASSLQGQNTEAFF. The CDR3 DNA reads as TGTGCCAGCAGCTTACAGGGGCAGAACACTGAAGCTTTCTTT.

V and J are TRBV6-1 and TRBJ2-7; no reliable D call. Germline values: CDR1 MNHNS, CDR2 SASEGT. V was clipped by 6 bases and J by 2 bases, with 17 bases between them. This CDR3 region has 15 residues. The CDR3 here is CASREFLGLPYEQYF. CDR3 DNA sequence: TGTGCCAGCAGAGAGTTCTTAGGGCTTCCCTACGAGCAGTACTTC.

The rearrangement joins TRBV3-1 to TRBJ2-7; TRBD2 is a possible D gene (6 bases). The length of the CDR3 is 15 residues. CDR1 and CDR2 (germline): LGHDT, YNNKEL (reference sequence). Trimming pared 6 bases from V and 1 base from J, leaving 16 bases between. DNA for the CDR3: TGTGCCAGCAGGGGATCTCGGAGGGGTTCCTACGAGCAGTACTTC. The encoded protein is CASRGSRRGSYEQYF.

There are many counts of this clonotype. The V gene is TRBV7-9, the J gene TRBJ2-7, with D possibly matching TRBD2 (5 bases). This CDR3 contains 16 residues. V was shortened by 0 bases and J by 0 bases, with 12 bases between the two germline ends. In germline, CDR1 is SEHNR, CDR2 FQNEAQ (reference sequence). CDR3 sequence: CASSLAVGTSSYEQYF. Here the CDR3 DNA reads TGTGCCAGCAGCTTAGCGGTCGGTACTAGCTCCTACGAGCAGTACTTC. The full variable domain, its missing parts supplied by reference TRBV7-9 and TRBJ2-7, is DTGVSQNPRHKITKRGQNVTFRCDPISEHNRLYWYRQTLGQGPEFLTYFQNEAQLEKSRLLSDRFSAERPKGSFSTLEIQRTEQGDSAMYLCASSLAVGTSSYEQYFGPGTRLTVT.